The 17 T cell receptor beta chains below were found in one sample sequenced in a study of blood T cell repertoires in COVID-19. Produced via immunoSEQ multiplex PCR; TCRdb's table is partial and in-frame only. The sample has roughly 320,000 clones, over 75% seen once; the top ten hold roughly 7.8%. Material: peripheral blood. These receptors were obtained from a human donor in a cohort sampled during active COVID-19.

The V gene is TRBV4-2, the J gene TRBJ2-7, with D possibly being TRBD1 (6 bases). CDR1 is LGHNA, CDR2 YNFKEQ, per germline. The V end was cut by 1 base, the J end by 3 bases, with 13 bases between. CDR3 length: 15 amino acids. The chain's CDR3 is CASSQVGQINYEQYF. The CDR3, as DNA: TGTGCCAGCAGCCAAGTAGGACAGATAAACTACGAGCAGTACTTC.

This chain's CDR3 is CASSLEGAGSTDTQYF. CDR3 nucleotides: TGCGCCAGCAGCTTGGAGGGGGCGGGCAGCACAGATACGCAGTATTTT. The chain links TRBV5-1 to TRBJ2-3, with 7 bases matching TRBD1. Germline CDR1 and CDR2: SGHRS and YFSETQ. The CDR3 spans 16 residues. V lost 0 bases to trimming and J lost 0 bases; unmatched junction nucleotides: 4.

The gene calls are TRBV19 and TRBJ1-5; D is uncertain. The CDR3 extends over 13 amino acids. The V end lost 6 bases, the J end lost 7 bases, and 13 bases lay between the germline ends. Germline CDR1 is LNHDA and CDR2 is SQIVND (reference sequence). Here the CDR3 reads CASSGKQEQPQHF. CDR3 nucleotide sequence: TGTGCCAGTAGCGGTAAGCAGGAACAGCCCCAGCATTTT.

V usage is TRBV29-1 and J usage is TRBJ1-1, with a weak D call TRBD1 (5 bases). CDR3 length equals 12 residues. Germline V gives CDR1 SQVTM, CDR2 ANQGSEA. Trimming cost V 7 bases and J 6 bases, with 15 bases left between them. This CDR3 reads CSAEGGTAEAFF. The CDR3 nucleotides are TGCAGCGCTGAGGGAGGGACGGCTGAAGCTTTCTTT. Together with reference TRBV29-1 and TRBJ1-1, the CDR3 gives the full variable domain: SAVISQKPSRDICQRGTSLTIQCQVDSQVTMMFWYRQQPGQSLTLIATANQGSEATYESGFVIDKFPISRPNLTFSTLTVSNMSPEDSSIYLCSAEGGTAEAFFGQGTRLTVV.

This rearrangement joins TRBV27 to TRBJ2-6, with TRBD1 matching over 7 bases. The CDR3 extends over 15 amino acids. Germline-derived CDR1 and CDR2 are MNHEY and SMNVEV (reference sequence). V shed 10 bases and J 2 bases; nucleotides not matched to a gene: 8. In nucleotides, the CDR3 is TGTGCCACCAGAGGGGGCAGGGCTGGGGCCAACGTCCTGACTTTC. Protein product: CATRGGRAGANVLTF.

The chain is built from TRBV15 and TRBJ1-5, with TRBD1 as a possible D gene (6 bases). This CDR3 has 15 amino acids. Trimming took 5 bases from V and 6 from J, leaving 17 bases between them. Germline CDR1 LNHNV, CDR2 YYDKDF (reference sequence). The chain's CDR3 is CATSRRQAGAQPQHF. CDR3 bases: TGTGCCACCAGCCGACGACAGGCCGGGGCTCAGCCCCAGCATTTT.

This sequence joins TRBV5-4 and TRBJ1-2, with 9 nucleotides matching TRBD1. With 3 bases clipped from V and 2 bases from J, the junction kept 2 bases outside the gene matches. From germline, CDR1 is SGHNT and CDR2 YYREEE (reference sequence). This CDR3 is built from 14 residues. CDR3 nucleotide sequence: TGTGCCAGCAGCTCCGGACAGGGGAACTATGGCTACACCTTC. Translated, it gives CASSSGQGNYGYTF.

The CDR3 here is CASSSTGRGYTGELFF. Written as DNA, the CDR3 is TGTGCCAGCAGCTCGACTGGGAGGGGGTACACCGGGGAGCTGTTTTTT. The chain uses TRBV7-3 and TRBJ2-2, with a weak D call TRBD2 (7 bases). Germline CDR1 SGHTA, CDR2 FQGTGA. V was clipped by 4 bases and J by 3 bases, with 15 bases between them. CDR3 length: 16 residues.

The chain recombines TRBV19 with TRBJ1-1, with 9 bases identical to TRBD1. Germline V gene lookup returns CDR1 LNHDA and CDR2 SQIVND (reference sequence). The CDR3 totals 14 residues. Losses at the gene ends were 5 bases for V and 5 bases for J; bases not matched to a gene: 6. Here the CDR3 DNA reads TGTGCCAGTAGTCCGGGACAGGGAAAGACTGAAGCTTTCTTT. It encodes CASSPGQGKTEAFF.

This chain connects TRBV7-9 to TRBJ2-1, with 9 bases identical to TRBD2. CDR3 length: 14 amino acids. The germline V gene has CDR1 SEHNR and CDR2 FQNEAQ (reference sequence). Trimming took 5 bases from V and 4 from J; bases not matched to a gene: 3. CDR3 residues: CASSPSGTYNEQFF. In DNA, the CDR3 is TGTGCCAGCAGCCCTAGCGGGACTTACAATGAGCAGTTCTTC.

The rearrangement joins TRBV30 to TRBJ2-4, with 8 nucleotides matching TRBD1. The germline CDR1 and CDR2 sequences are GTSNPN and SVGIG (reference sequence). There are 13 residues in the CDR3. CDR3 sequence: CALDRAFRNIQYF. CDR3 in DNA: TGTGCTTTGGACAGGGCGTTCCGAAACATTCAGTACTTC.

The chain combines TRBV5-1 with TRBJ2-7, with a tentative D call TRBD2 (6 bases). The length of the CDR3 is 14 residues. Germline CDR1 SGHRS, CDR2 YFSETQ. V was clipped by 0 bases and J by 3 bases, with 10 bases between them. CDR3 in amino acids: CASSLAFGGYEQYF. The CDR3 nucleotides read TGCGCCAGCAGCTTGGCTTTCGGGGGCTACGAGCAGTACTTC. Looking up the rest from reference TRBV5-1 and TRBJ2-7 gives the full variable domain: KAGVTQTPRYLIKTRGQQVTLSCSPISGHRSVSWYQQTPGQGLQFLFEYFSETQRNKGNFPGRFSGRQFSNSRSEMNVSTLELGDSALYLCASSLAFGGYEQYFGPGTRLTVT.

The chain recombines TRBV10-1 with TRBJ2-2, with 7 positions matching TRBD1. The CDR3 runs 17 residues. V dropped 0 bases and J dropped 1; count of bases not matched to a gene: 5. Germline-derived CDR1 and CDR2 are WNHNN and SYGVQD (reference sequence). The CDR3 here is CASSESRGTVNTGELFF. CDR3 sequence (DNA): TGCGCCAGCAGTGAGTCGAGGGGGACAGTGAACACCGGGGAGCTGTTTTTT.

CDR3 residues: CASSKDRVIGNEQFF. As DNA, the CDR3 is TGTGCCAGCAGTAAGGACAGGGTAATCGGCAATGAGCAGTTCTTC. This sequence joins TRBV6-5 and TRBJ2-1, with 8 nucleotides matching TRBD1. Losses at the gene ends were 5 bases for V and 6 bases for J; bases not matched to a gene: 9. CDR1 is MNHEY and CDR2 is SVGAGI in the germline V gene. The CDR3 runs to 15 residues.

This clone is a singleton in its sample. The chain has TRBV6-4 and TRBJ1-2; D is uncertain. The CDR3 spans 16 residues. Germline assignment: CDR1 MRHNA and CDR2 SNTAGT. Trimming removed 5 bases from V and 4 bases from J, with 20 bases in between. The CDR3 sequence: CASSPTTQEKIYGYTF. The CDR3, as DNA: TGTGCCAGCAGTCCTACCACGCAGGAAAAAATCTATGGCTACACCTTC.

The chain recombines TRBV5-1 with TRBJ2-3; 7 bases agree with TRBD1. Trimming cost V 4 bases and J 4 bases; bases outside gene matches: 15. Germline V lookup: CDR1 SGHRS, CDR2 YFSETQ. This CDR3 has 17 residues. CDR3 sequence reads: CASSKGEDRVFSDTQYF. As DNA, the CDR3 is TGCGCCAGCAGCAAGGGGGAAGACAGGGTATTTTCAGATACGCAGTATTTT.

The J gene is TRBJ2-3, the V gene TRBV24-1; D is unresolved. This CDR3 spans 15 amino acids. V dropped 0 bases and J dropped 3 bases, with 9 bases sitting between them. The germline gives CDR1 KGHDR, CDR2 SFDVKD. The CDR3 loop reads CATSDLGVSTDTQYF. CDR3 coding DNA: TGTGCCACCAGTGATTTGGGTGTTAGTACAGATACGCAGTATTTT.